One sample yielded the 12 T cell receptor beta chains listed below, sequenced in a study of blood T cell repertoires in COVID-19. Clones were read by immunoSEQ multiplex PCR, and TCRdb kept only the in-frame ones, dropping some. The table includes hundreds of thousands of clones, nearly 90% detected once. The sample consisted of peripheral blood. These receptor sequences come from a woman aged 25 to 45 with COVID-19, enrolled during active disease.

This clone was detected only a few times. The genes are TRBV9 and TRBJ2-5, with D perhaps TRBD1 (5 bases). The CDR3 runs to 15 residues. Per the germline V gene, CDR1 is SGDLS and CDR2 is YYNGEE. Trimming took off 0 bases at V and 7 bases at J, with 16 bases between the two ends. The CDR3 here is CASSVDGRERGTQYF. The CDR3 nucleotides are TGTGCCAGCAGCGTAGATGGCAGGGAAAGAGGGACCCAGTACTTC.

The V call is TRBV6-5, the J call TRBJ2-1; D might be TRBD1 (6 bases). Trimming left V 7 bases short and J 4 bases short, with 14 bases between. Germline V gene data show CDR1 as MNHEY and CDR2 as SVGAGI. The CDR3 sequence is 14 residues long. CDR3: CASTIGQSYNEQFF. CDR3 sequence (DNA): TGTGCCAGCACTATCGGACAGAGTTACAATGAGCAGTTCTTC.

This chain connects TRBV6-5 to TRBJ2-7, with TRBD1 matching over 7 bases. There are 14 residues in the CDR3. The germline CDR1 and CDR2 sequences are MNHEY and SVGAGI. V was pared by 5 bases and J by 2 bases, with 6 bases of the junction left unmatched. Written as DNA, the CDR3 is TGTGCCAGCAGTCAATCGACAGGGACCTACGAGCAGTACTTC. Translated, it gives CASSQSTGTYEQYF.

The chain's CDR3 is CASSVEGLRNGYTF. CDR3 DNA sequence: TGCGCCAGCAGTGTGGAGGGGCTGAGGAATGGCTACACCTTC. The V and J genes are TRBV10-2 and TRBJ1-2, with D tentatively TRBD1 (5 bases). Germline CDR1 is WSHSY and CDR2 is SAAADI. V was cut by 4 bases and J by 6 bases, with 15 bases left in between. This CDR3 comprises 14 residues.

The chain couples TRBV18 to TRBJ1-2, with 9 bases lining up with TRBD1. The CDR3 length is 17 residues. The trim removed 6 bases at V and 3 bases at J, leaving 14 bases unmatched. Germline CDR1 reads KGHSH; CDR2 reads LQKENI. CDR3 amino acids: CASSQTGGRGVDYGYTF. In nucleotides, the CDR3 is TGTGCCAGCTCCCAAACAGGGGGCAGGGGAGTAGACTATGGCTACACCTTC.

In its sample, this clone was seen a few times. The chain carries TRBV6-5 and TRBJ1-4; D is undetermined. Trimming took 7 bases from V and 7 from J, leaving 13 bases between them. The CDR3 runs to 13 residues. CDR1 and CDR2 from the germline V gene are MNHEY and SVGAGI. For the CDR3, the DNA is TGTGCCAGCACAACCCGTCTAGGTGAAAAACTGTTTTTT. Amino acids: CASTTRLGEKLFF.

This sequence joins TRBV7-2 and TRBJ2-7; maybe TRBD1 (5 bases). Germline V gives CDR1 SGHTA, CDR2 FQGNSA. CDR3 size: 15 residues. The V and J ends lost 1 base and 3 bases respectively, with 13 bases between them. CDR3 coding DNA: TGTGCCAGCAGCTTAGTCTCGGACATTTACTACGAGCAGTACTTC. Translation: CASSLVSDIYYEQYF.

The chain is built from TRBV19 and TRBJ1-1; D unclear. The germline V gene encodes CDR1 LNHDA and CDR2 SQIVND (reference sequence). V was clipped by 8 bases and J by 3 bases, with 13 bases between them. This CDR3 is 13 amino acids long. The CDR3 coding sequence is TGTGCCAGTCGATTAAACGGAGACACTGAAGCTTTCTTT. Translating it yields CASRLNGDTEAFF.

This sequence joins TRBV4-1 and TRBJ1-2; 7 nucleotides align to TRBD1. V lost 3 bases and J lost 8; bases outside the gene matches: 15. This CDR3 has 16 residues. Germline V CDR1 and CDR2: MGHRA, YSYEKL. CDR3 in DNA: TGCGCCAGCAGCCAGATCCCGGGACAGCAGGCCGGAGGCTACACCTTC. This gives the protein CASSQIPGQQAGGYTF.

The rearrangement uses TRBV4-1 and TRBJ1-6; unclear D gene. The V end was cut by 1 base, the J end by 0 bases, with 13 bases between. Germline values: CDR1 MGHRA, CDR2 YSYEKL. The CDR3 extends over 18 amino acids. The CDR3 region has the DNA TGCGCCAGCAGCCAAGCTCCGCGCGGAAGCTCCTATAATTCACCCCTCCACTTT. Translating gives CASSQAPRGSSYNSPLHF.

V is TRBV24-1 and J is TRBJ2-5, with D perhaps TRBD2 (6 bases). CDR1 is KGHDR, CDR2 SFDVKD, per germline. Trimming stripped 5 bases from V and 4 bases from J, with 13 bases between. The CDR3 has 14 residues. CDR3 sequence: CATSALGGGETQYF. As DNA, the CDR3 is TGTGCCACCAGTGCCCTGGGAGGAGGAGAGACCCAGTACTTC.

The CDR3 loop reads CSAWGRGKGGYTF. In nucleotides, the CDR3 is TGCAGCGCCTGGGGCAGGGGGAAAGGCGGCTACACCTTC. The V gene is TRBV29-1, the J gene TRBJ1-2; 7 bases are shared with TRBD1. Per germline, CDR1 SQVTM and CDR2 ANQGSEA. The CDR3 sequence is 13 residues long. The V gene end was trimmed by 7 bases and the J gene end by 8 bases; junction bases not matched to a gene: 13.